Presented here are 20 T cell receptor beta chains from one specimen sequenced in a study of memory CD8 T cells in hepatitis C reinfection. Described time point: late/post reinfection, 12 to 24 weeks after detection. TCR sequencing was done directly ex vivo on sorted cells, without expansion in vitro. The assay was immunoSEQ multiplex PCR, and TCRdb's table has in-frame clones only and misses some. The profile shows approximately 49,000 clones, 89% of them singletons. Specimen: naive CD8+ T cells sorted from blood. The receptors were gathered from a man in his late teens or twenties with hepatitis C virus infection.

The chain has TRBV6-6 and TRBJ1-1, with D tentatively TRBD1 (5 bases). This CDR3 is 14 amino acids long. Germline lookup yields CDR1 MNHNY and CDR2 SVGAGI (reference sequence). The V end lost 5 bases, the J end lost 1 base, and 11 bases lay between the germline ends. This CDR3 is CASSLQGANTEAFF. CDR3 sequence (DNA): TGTGCCAGCAGTCTCCAGGGTGCGAACACTGAAGCTTTCTTT.

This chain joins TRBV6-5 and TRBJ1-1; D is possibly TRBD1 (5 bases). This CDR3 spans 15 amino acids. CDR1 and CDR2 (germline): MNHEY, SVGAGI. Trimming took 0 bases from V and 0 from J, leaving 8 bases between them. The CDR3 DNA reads TGTGCCAGCAGTTACTCAGCAGGGTTGAACACTGAAGCTTTCTTT. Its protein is CASSYSAGLNTEAFF.

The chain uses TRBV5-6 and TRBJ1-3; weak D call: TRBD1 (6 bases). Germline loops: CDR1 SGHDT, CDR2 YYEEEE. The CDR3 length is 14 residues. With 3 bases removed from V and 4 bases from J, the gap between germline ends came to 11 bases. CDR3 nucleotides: TGTGCCAGCAGCTGGGGGCCCATCGGAAACACCATATATTTT. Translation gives CASSWGPIGNTIYF. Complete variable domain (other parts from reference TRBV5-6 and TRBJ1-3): DAGVTQSPTHLIKTRGQQVTLRCSPKSGHDTVSWYQQALGQGPQFIFQYYEEEERQRGNFPDRFSGHQFPNYSSELNVNALLLGDSALYLCASSWGPIGNTIYFGEGSWLTVV.

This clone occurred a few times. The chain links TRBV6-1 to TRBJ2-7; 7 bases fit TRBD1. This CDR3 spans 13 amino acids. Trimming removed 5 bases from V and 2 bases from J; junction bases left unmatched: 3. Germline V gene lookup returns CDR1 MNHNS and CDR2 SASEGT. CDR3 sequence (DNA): TGTGCCAGCAGTTTTGGACAGGCCTACGAGCAGTACGTC. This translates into CASSFGQAYEQYV.

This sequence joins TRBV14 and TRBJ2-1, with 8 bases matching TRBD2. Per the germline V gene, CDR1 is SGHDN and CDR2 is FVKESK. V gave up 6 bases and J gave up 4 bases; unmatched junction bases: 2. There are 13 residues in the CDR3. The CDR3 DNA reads TGTGCCAGCAGGCTAGCGGGTTACAATGAGCAGTTCTTC. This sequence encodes CASRLAGYNEQFF.

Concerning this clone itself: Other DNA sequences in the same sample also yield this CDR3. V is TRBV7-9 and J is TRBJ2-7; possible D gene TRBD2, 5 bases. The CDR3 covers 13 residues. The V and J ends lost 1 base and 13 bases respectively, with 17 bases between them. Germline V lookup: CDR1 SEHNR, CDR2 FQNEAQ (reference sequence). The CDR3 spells CASSLGTTGSAYV. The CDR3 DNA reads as TGTGCCAGCAGCTTAGGTACGACGGGGAGCGCATACGTC.

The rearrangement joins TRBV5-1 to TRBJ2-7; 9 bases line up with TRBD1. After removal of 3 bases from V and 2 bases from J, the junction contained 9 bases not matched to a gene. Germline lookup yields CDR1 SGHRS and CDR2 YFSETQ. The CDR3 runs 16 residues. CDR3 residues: CASSSDRGEMAYEQYF. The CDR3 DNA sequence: TGCGCCAGCAGCTCGGACAGGGGAGAAATGGCCTACGAGCAGTACTTC.

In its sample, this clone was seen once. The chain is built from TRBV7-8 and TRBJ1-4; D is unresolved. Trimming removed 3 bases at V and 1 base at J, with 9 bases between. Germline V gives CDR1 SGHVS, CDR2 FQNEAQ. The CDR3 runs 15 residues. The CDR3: CASSLSGLTNEKLFF. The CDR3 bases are TGTGCCAGCAGCTTGTCAGGACTAACTAATGAAAAACTGTTTTTT.

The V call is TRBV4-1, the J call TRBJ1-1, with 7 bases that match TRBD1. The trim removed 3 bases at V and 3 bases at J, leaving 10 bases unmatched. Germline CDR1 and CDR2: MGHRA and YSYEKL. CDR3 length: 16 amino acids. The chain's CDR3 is CASSHYDRVPDTEAFF. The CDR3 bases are TGCGCCAGCAGCCACTATGACAGGGTCCCGGACACTGAAGCTTTCTTT.

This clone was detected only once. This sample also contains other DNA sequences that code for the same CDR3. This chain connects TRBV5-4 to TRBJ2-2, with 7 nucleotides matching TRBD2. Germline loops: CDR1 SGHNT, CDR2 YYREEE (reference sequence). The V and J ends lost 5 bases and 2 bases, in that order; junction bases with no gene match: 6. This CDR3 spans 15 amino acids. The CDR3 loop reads CASRAGTTNTGELFF. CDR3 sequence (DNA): TGTGCCAGCAGGGCCGGGACTACAAACACCGGGGAGCTGTTTTTT.

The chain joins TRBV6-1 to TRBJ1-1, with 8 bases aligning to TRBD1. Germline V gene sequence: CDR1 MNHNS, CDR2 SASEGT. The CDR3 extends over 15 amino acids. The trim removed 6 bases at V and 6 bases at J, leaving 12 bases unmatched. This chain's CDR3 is CASRPVRQGHPEAFF. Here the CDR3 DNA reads TGTGCCAGCAGGCCGGTTAGACAGGGGCATCCTGAAGCTTTCTTT.

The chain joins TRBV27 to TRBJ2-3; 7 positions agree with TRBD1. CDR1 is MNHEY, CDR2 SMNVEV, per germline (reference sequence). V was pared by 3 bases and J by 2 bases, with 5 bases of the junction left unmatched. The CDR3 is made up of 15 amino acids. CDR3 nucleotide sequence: TGTGCCAGCAGTTTCCTGGACAGGCTCACAGATACGCAGTATTTT. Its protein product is CASSFLDRLTDTQYF.

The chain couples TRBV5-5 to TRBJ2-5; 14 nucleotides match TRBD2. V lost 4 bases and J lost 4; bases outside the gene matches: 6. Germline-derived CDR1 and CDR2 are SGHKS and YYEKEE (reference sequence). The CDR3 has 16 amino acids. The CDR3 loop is CASSPGLAGVRETQYF. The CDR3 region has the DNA TGTGCCAGCAGCCCGGGACTAGCGGGGGTTAGAGAGACCCAGTACTTC.

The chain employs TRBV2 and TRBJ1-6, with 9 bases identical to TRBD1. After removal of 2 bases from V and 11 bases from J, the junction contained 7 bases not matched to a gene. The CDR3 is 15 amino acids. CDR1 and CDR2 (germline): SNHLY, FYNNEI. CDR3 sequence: CASSEPGQGVPPLHF. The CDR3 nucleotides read TGTGCCAGCAGTGAACCGGGACAGGGTGTCCCACCCCTCCACTTT.

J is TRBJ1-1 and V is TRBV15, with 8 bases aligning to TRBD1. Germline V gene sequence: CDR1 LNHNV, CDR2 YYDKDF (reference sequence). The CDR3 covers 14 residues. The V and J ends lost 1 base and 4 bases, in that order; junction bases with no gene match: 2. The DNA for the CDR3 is TGTGCCACCAGCAGAGCCAGGGGGCCCACTGAAGCTTTCTTT. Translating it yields CATSRARGPTEAFF.

The CDR3 nucleotides read TGTGCCAGCAGTACTGGACAGGGGGCGCACATTCAGTACTTC. Encoded protein: CASSTGQGAHIQYF. The chain links TRBV27 to TRBJ2-4; TRBD1 aligns across 11 bases. Per germline, CDR1 MNHEY and CDR2 SMNVEV (reference sequence). V was pared by 5 bases and J by 8 bases, with 5 bases of the junction left unmatched. The CDR3 is 14 residues long.

CDR3 region: CASSQYPLSRGANNEQFF. Written as DNA, the CDR3 is TGCGCCAGCAGCCAGTACCCCCTCTCGCGGGGGGCAAACAATGAGCAGTTCTTC. The J gene is TRBJ2-1, the V gene TRBV4-1; 8 nucleotides match TRBD2. In germline, CDR1 is MGHRA, CDR2 YSYEKL. V lost 3 bases to trimming and J lost 5 bases; unmatched junction nucleotides: 15. The CDR3 is made up of 18 amino acids.

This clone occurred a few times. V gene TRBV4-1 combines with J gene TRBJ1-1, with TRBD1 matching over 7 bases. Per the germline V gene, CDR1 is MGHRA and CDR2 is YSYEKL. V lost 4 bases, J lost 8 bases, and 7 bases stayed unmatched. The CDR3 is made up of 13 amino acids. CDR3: CASSLGDSTEAFF. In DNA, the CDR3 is TGCGCCAGCAGCCTGGGGGACAGCACCGAAGCTTTCTTT.

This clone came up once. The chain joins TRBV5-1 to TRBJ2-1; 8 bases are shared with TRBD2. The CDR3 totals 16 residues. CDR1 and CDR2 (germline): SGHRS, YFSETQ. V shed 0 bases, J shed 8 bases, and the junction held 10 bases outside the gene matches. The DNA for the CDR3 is TGCGCCAGCAGCTTGGAAACTAGCGGTCTTAGGGATGAGCAGTTCTTC. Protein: CASSLETSGLRDEQFF. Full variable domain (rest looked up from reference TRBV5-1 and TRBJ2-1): KAGVTQTPRYLIKTRGQQVTLSCSPISGHRSVSWYQQTPGQGLQFLFEYFSETQRNKGNFPGRFSGRQFSNSRSEMNVSTLELGDSALYLCASSLETSGLRDEQFFGPGTRLTVL.

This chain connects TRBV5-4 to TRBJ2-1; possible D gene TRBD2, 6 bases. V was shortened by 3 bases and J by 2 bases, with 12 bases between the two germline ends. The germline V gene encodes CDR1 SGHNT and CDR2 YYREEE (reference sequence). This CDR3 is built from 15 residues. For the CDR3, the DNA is TGTGCCAGCAGCTCCGCCGGGGGACCCTACAATGAGCAGTTCTTC. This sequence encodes CASSSAGGPYNEQFF.